These 29 T cell receptor beta chains were sequenced from one sample in a study of blood T cell repertoires in COVID-19. Assay: immunoSEQ multiplex PCR; the TCRdb copy retains only in-frame clones and omits some. The sample yields about 250,000 clones, around 88% seen once. Material for sequencing was peripheral blood. These receptors came from a woman older than 75 with COVID-19, enrolled during active disease.

The rearrangement uses TRBV19 and TRBJ1-4; no firm D call. From germline, CDR1 is LNHDA and CDR2 SQIVND (reference sequence). V lost 3 bases and J 5 bases, leaving 16 bases between the germline ends. This CDR3 is built from 16 residues. The CDR3, as DNA: TGTGCCAGTAGTATGGTATCGGGAGTGCTAAATGAAAAACTGTTTTTT. Protein sequence: CASSMVSGVLNEKLFF. The whole variable domain, filled in from reference TRBV19 and TRBJ1-4, reads DGGITQSPKYLFRKEGQNVTLSCEQNLNHDAMYWYRQDPGQGLRLIYYSQIVNDFQKGDIAEGYSVSREKKESFPLTVTSAQKNPTAFYLCASSMVSGVLNEKLFFGSGTQLSVL.

This chain joins TRBV2 and TRBJ2-2; 7 bases align to TRBD1. This CDR3 is 16 amino acids long. From germline, CDR1 is SNHLY and CDR2 FYNNEI. Germline trimming cut 8 bases from V and 1 base from J; bases unmatched to any gene: 10. The CDR3 region has the DNA TGTGCCAGCGGTAAAGAACAGGGGATGAACACCGGGGAGCTGTTTTTT. This codes for CASGKEQGMNTGELFF.

V is TRBV18 and J is TRBJ1-2; D is possibly TRBD1 (6 bases). V was clipped by 3 bases and J by 7 bases, with 15 bases between them. The CDR3 length is 14 residues. Germline V CDR1 and CDR2: KGHSH, LQKENI. The CDR3, as DNA: TGTGCCAGCTCACCGACGGTACGGGGGGCTGGCTACACCTTC. This encodes CASSPTVRGAGYTF.

The rearrangement joins TRBV6-6 to TRBJ2-5; 13 positions agree with TRBD2. Germline V gives CDR1 MNHNY, CDR2 SVGAGI (reference sequence). The junction had 8 bases not matched to a gene; V was cut back by 3 bases and J by 7 bases. The CDR3 is made up of 16 amino acids. The CDR3 spells CASSYPGTSGAWTQYF. CDR3 nucleotides: TGTGCCAGCAGTTATCCAGGGACTAGCGGGGCATGGACCCAGTACTTC.

The V gene is TRBV4-2, the J gene TRBJ1-2; maybe TRBD1 (5 bases). Germline CDR1 and CDR2: LGHNA and YNFKEQ. The CDR3 is 13 amino acids. With 0 bases removed from V and 8 bases from J, the gap between germline ends came to 10 bases. CDR3 sequence (DNA): TGTGCCAGCAGCCAAGATGGGGGGAGAGGCTACACCTTC. Protein product: CASSQDGGRGYTF.

The chain has TRBV6-1 and TRBJ2-1; 11 nucleotides match TRBD2. J gave up 1 base and V 4 bases, and 3 bases lay outside the gene matches. CDR1 and CDR2 (germline): MNHNS, SASEGT. The CDR3 consists of 16 residues. The CDR3 bases are TGTGCCAGCAGTGTCTTAGCGGGGGGGTCCTACAATGAGCAGTTCTTC. This gives the protein CASSVLAGGSYNEQFF.

The chain recombines TRBV28 with TRBJ1-4; TRBD1 is a possible D gene (5 bases). There are 15 residues in the CDR3. From germline, CDR1 is MDHEN and CDR2 SYDVKM. Between the trimmed V and J ends, which lost 3 bases and 7 bases, there was a span of 15 bases. The CDR3 DNA is TGTGCCAGCAGTTTGGGGGGGGAAGGTGGTGAAAAACTGTTTTTT. Translated: CASSLGGEGGEKLFF. Based on the CDR3 plus reference TRBV28 and TRBJ1-4, the full variable domain is DVKVTQSSRYLVKRTGEKVFLECVQDMDHENMFWYRQDPGLGLRLIYFSYDVKMKEKGDIPEGYSVSREKKERFSLILESASTNQTSMYLCASSLGGEGGEKLFFGSGTQLSVL.

Only a few counts were recorded for this clone. The chain combines TRBV27 with TRBJ1-1, with D perhaps TRBD1 (6 bases). In germline, CDR1 is MNHEY, CDR2 SMNVEV (reference sequence). The CDR3 has 15 residues. Trimming pared 8 bases from V and 3 bases from J, leaving 19 bases between. The CDR3 is CASAPTGQSYTEAFF. The CDR3 DNA reads TGTGCCAGCGCCCCTACAGGGCAGTCATACACTGAAGCTTTCTTT.

This chain links TRBV6-5 with TRBJ2-7; tentative D call: TRBD1 (6 bases). The germline V gene has CDR1 MNHEY and CDR2 SVGAGI. The CDR3 runs to 13 residues. The V end lost 5 bases, the J end lost 6 bases, and 14 bases lay between the germline ends. The DNA for the CDR3 is TGTGCCAGCAGTCTAACAGGGTTTGCCGAGCAGTACGTC. Translated, it gives CASSLTGFAEQYV.

In its sample, this clone was seen once. The rearrangement links TRBV7-8 to TRBJ1-2; a possible D gene is TRBD1 (5 bases). The germline V and J ends were trimmed by 1 base and 8 bases, with 20 bases remaining between them. The CDR3 has 16 amino acids. Germline V gives CDR1 SGHVS, CDR2 FQNEAQ. CDR3 amino acids: CASSLVSGKGSGGYTF. Here the CDR3 DNA reads TGTGCCAGCAGCTTAGTCTCAGGGAAGGGTTCTGGCGGCTACACCTTC.

This clone was recorded a few times. This sequence joins TRBV7-2 and TRBJ2-5; TRBD2 matches at 10 bases. Germline V CDR1 and CDR2: SGHTA, FQGNSA. This CDR3 has 16 amino acids. Trimming cost V 5 bases and J 6 bases; bases outside gene matches: 12. CDR3 amino acids: CASSPPLAGMSKTQYF. In DNA, the CDR3 is TGTGCCAGCAGCCCCCCACTAGCGGGGATGTCGAAGACCCAGTACTTC.

In this sample, this clone turned up a few times. This chain joins TRBV19 and TRBJ1-2, with 8 nucleotides matching TRBD1. CDR1 LNHDA and CDR2 SQIVND come from the germline V gene (reference sequence). The CDR3 contains 17 residues. Germline trimming cut 3 bases from V and 0 bases from J; bases unmatched to any gene: 9. This CDR3 is CASSIQGAYPTNYGYTF. The CDR3 DNA sequence: TGTGCCAGTAGTATCCAGGGGGCCTACCCCACTAACTATGGCTACACCTTC.

This clone came up a few times. The chain carries TRBV14 and TRBJ1-1, with D perhaps matching TRBD1 (5 bases). Per the germline V gene, CDR1 is SGHDN and CDR2 is FVKESK. V was cut by 4 bases and J by 0 bases, with 21 bases left in between. The CDR3 has 18 amino acids. The CDR3 is CASSPGEGVINMNTEAFF. CDR3 sequence (DNA): TGTGCCAGCAGCCCTGGGGAAGGGGTGATCAACATGAACACTGAAGCTTTCTTT.

The chain employs TRBV7-9 and TRBJ1-1; perhaps TRBD1 as D (6 bases). V lost 7 bases to trimming and J lost 4 bases, with 28 bases between them. This CDR3 spans 18 amino acids. Germline lookup yields CDR1 SEHNR and CDR2 FQNEAQ (reference sequence). DNA for the CDR3: TGTGCCAGCACCATCCCCCGGGGGGTTGGGGGCATACCCACTGAAGCTTTCTTT. Translated, it gives CASTIPRGVGGIPTEAFF.

The chain is built from TRBV6-1 and TRBJ1-5, with D hard to call. The CDR3 is 15 amino acids. Trimming stripped 2 bases from V and 9 bases from J, with 17 bases between. Germline CDR1 reads MNHNS; CDR2 reads SASEGT. In nucleotides, the CDR3 is TGTGCCAGCAGTGAATCTGAGCCTCGGGGTTGGCCCCAGCATTTT. This gives the protein CASSESEPRGWPQHF.

The rearrangement uses TRBV9 and TRBJ2-1, with 9 bases identical to TRBD2. Germline V gene data show CDR1 as SGDLS and CDR2 as YYNGEE. V lost 0 bases and J lost 4; bases outside the gene matches: 2. This CDR3 is 15 amino acids long. The CDR3 reads CASSVVSGGYNEQFF. The CDR3 nucleotides are TGTGCCAGCAGCGTAGTTAGCGGGGGATACAATGAGCAGTTCTTC.

V gene TRBV29-1 combines with J gene TRBJ2-3; 7 bases align to TRBD1. The CDR3 is 12 amino acids. CDR1 and CDR2 from the germline V gene are SQVTM and ANQGSEA. V trimming: 4 bases; J trimming: 4 bases; junction bases outside the gene matches: 2. The CDR3 DNA reads as TGCAGCGTTGGGACAGGTCCAGATACGCAGTATTTT. Its protein product is CSVGTGPDTQYF.

The gene calls are TRBV28 and TRBJ1-3; possibly TRBD1 for D (5 bases). The CDR3 sequence is 15 residues long. Germline CDR1 and CDR2: MDHEN and SYDVKM. V was cut by 3 bases and J by 0 bases, with 9 bases left in between. The CDR3 DNA is TGTGCCAGCAGTTTCCCAGGGATCTCTGGAAACACCATATATTTT. It encodes CASSFPGISGNTIYF.

The gene calls are TRBV7-9 and TRBJ1-5; no definite D call. Germline V gives CDR1 SEHNR, CDR2 FQNEAQ (reference sequence). The V gene lost 6 bases and the J gene lost 5 bases, with 8 bases spanning the gap. The CDR3 length is 12 residues. This chain's CDR3 is CASSFYDQPQHF. CDR3 coding DNA: TGTGCCAGCAGTTTCTACGATCAGCCCCAGCATTTT. Variable domain in full (rest from reference TRBV7-9 and TRBJ1-5): DTGVSQNPRHKITKRGQNVTFRCDPISEHNRLYWYRQTLGQGPEFLTYFQNEAQLEKSRLLSDRFSAERPKGSFSTLEIQRTEQGDSAMYLCASSFYDQPQHFGDGTRLSIL.

The chain joins TRBV24-1 to TRBJ2-2, with D possibly TRBD1 on 6 matching bases. CDR3 length: 14 residues. The germline V and J ends were trimmed by 5 bases and 6 bases, with 12 bases remaining between them. The germline V gene has CDR1 KGHDR and CDR2 SFDVKD. CDR3 amino acids: CATSVGGIPGELFF. The CDR3, as DNA: TGTGCCACCAGTGTAGGGGGAATTCCCGGGGAGCTGTTTTTT.

The V gene is TRBV7-2, the J gene TRBJ1-6, with no clear D. Per germline, CDR1 SGHTA and CDR2 FQGNSA. The CDR3 extends over 14 amino acids. V lost 5 bases, J lost 8 bases, and 13 bases lay in between. The CDR3 loop reads CASSLTFADSPLHF. The CDR3 DNA reads TGTGCCAGCAGCCTAACGTTCGCCGATTCACCCCTCCACTTT. Combining the CDR3 with reference TRBV7-2 and TRBJ1-6 gives the whole variable domain GAGVSQSPSNKVTEKGKDVELRCDPISGHTALYWYRQSLGQGLEFLIYFQGNSAPDKSGLPSDRFSAERTGGSVSTLTIQRTQQEDSAVYLCASSLTFADSPLHFGNGTRLTVT.

The CDR3 sequence: CASSLRGPTDTQYF. CDR3 DNA: TGTGCCAGCAGCTTAAGGGGGCCTACAGATACGCAGTATTTT. The rearrangement uses TRBV7-2 and TRBJ2-3; 7 bases fit TRBD1. J gave up 3 bases and V 2 bases, and 2 bases lay outside the gene matches. Germline CDR1 reads SGHTA; CDR2 reads FQGNSA. This CDR3 has 14 residues.

This clone appeared a single time. This rearrangement joins TRBV5-1 to TRBJ2-5, with 11 bases identical to TRBD2. The germline V gene encodes CDR1 SGHRS and CDR2 YFSETQ. This CDR3 region has 17 residues. With V trimmed by 5 bases and J by 0 bases, 9 bases remained unmatched. The CDR3 DNA is TGCGCCAGCAGTTCGTTAGCGGGGGGGACGTACCAAGAGACCCAGTACTTC. It is translated as CASSSLAGGTYQETQYF.

This chain joins TRBV6-2 or TRBV6-3 and TRBJ2-3; 9 bases are shared with TRBD2. In germline, CDR1 is MNHEY, CDR2 SVGEGT. This CDR3 has 16 amino acids. V lost 4 bases to trimming and J lost 1 base; unmatched junction nucleotides: 6. Written as DNA, the CDR3 is TGTGCCAGCAGTTGGGACGCTAGCGGGGGCACAGATACGCAGTATTTT. It specifies CASSWDASGGTDTQYF.

This clone was observed a few times. This sequence joins TRBV4-2 and TRBJ1-6; D is unclear. CDR3 length equals 15 residues. V was shortened by 1 base and J by 9 bases, with 13 bases between the two germline ends. The germline V gene has CDR1 LGHNA and CDR2 YNFKEQ. The CDR3 region has the DNA TGTGCCAGCAGCCAAGCCGGGAATTCCGGTTCACCCCTCCACTTT. It codes for CASSQAGNSGSPLHF.

The chain recombines TRBV9 with TRBJ1-6; D gene ambiguous. V lost 4 bases, J lost 5 bases, and 16 bases lay in between. The length of the CDR3 is 16 residues. The germline CDR1 and CDR2 sequences are SGDLS and YYNGEE. The CDR3 DNA reads TGTGCCAGCAGCCTCTCGGGGAGGGTGAATAATTCACCCCTCCACTTT. Encoded protein: CASSLSGRVNNSPLHF.

The V gene is TRBV18, the J gene TRBJ1-1; TRBD1 matches 8 bases. CDR3 length: 15 amino acids. J was trimmed by 0 bases and V by 5 bases; bases with no gene match: 5. CDR1 is KGHSH and CDR2 is LQKENI in the germline V gene. CDR3: CASSGQGALNTEAFF. The CDR3 coding sequence is TGTGCCAGCTCAGGGCAGGGGGCGCTGAACACTGAAGCTTTCTTT.

The chain carries TRBV5-1 and TRBJ1-1, with 8 positions matching TRBD1. The CDR3 has 14 residues. After removal of 4 bases from V and 0 bases from J, the junction contained 2 bases not matched to a gene. Per germline, CDR1 SGHRS and CDR2 YFSETQ. The chain's CDR3 is CASSTGQVNTEAFF. Written as DNA, the CDR3 is TGCGCCAGCAGCACGGGACAGGTGAACACTGAAGCTTTCTTT. Combining the CDR3 with reference TRBV5-1 and TRBJ1-1 gives the whole variable domain KAGVTQTPRYLIKTRGQQVTLSCSPISGHRSVSWYQQTPGQGLQFLFEYFSETQRNKGNFPGRFSGRQFSNSRSEMNVSTLELGDSALYLCASSTGQVNTEAFFGQGTRLTVV.

The chain uses TRBV28 and TRBJ1-2, with D perhaps TRBD1 (6 bases). Germline values: CDR1 MDHEN, CDR2 SYDVKM. The length of the CDR3 is 14 residues. V lost 2 bases to trimming and J lost 4 bases, with 11 bases between them. The CDR3 is CASSLIQGGYGYTF. Written as DNA, the CDR3 is TGTGCCAGCAGTTTAATACAGGGTGGCTATGGCTACACCTTC.